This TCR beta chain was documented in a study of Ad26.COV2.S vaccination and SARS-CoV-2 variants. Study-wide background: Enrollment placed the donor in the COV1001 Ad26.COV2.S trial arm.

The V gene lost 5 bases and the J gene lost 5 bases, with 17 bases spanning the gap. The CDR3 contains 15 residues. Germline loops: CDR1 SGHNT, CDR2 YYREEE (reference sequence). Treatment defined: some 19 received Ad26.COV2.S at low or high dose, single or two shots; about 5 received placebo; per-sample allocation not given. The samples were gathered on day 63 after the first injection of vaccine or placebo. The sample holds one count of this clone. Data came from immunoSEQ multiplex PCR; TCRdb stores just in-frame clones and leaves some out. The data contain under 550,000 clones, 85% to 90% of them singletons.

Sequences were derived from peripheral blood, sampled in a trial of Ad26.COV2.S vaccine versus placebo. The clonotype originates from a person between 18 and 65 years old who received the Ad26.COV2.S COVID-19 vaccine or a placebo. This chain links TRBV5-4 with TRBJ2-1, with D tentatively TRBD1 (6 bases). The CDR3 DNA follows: TGTGCCAGCAGGTCCCTGGGGGCGGAGGACAATGAGCAGTTCTTC. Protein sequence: CASRSLGAEDNEQFF.